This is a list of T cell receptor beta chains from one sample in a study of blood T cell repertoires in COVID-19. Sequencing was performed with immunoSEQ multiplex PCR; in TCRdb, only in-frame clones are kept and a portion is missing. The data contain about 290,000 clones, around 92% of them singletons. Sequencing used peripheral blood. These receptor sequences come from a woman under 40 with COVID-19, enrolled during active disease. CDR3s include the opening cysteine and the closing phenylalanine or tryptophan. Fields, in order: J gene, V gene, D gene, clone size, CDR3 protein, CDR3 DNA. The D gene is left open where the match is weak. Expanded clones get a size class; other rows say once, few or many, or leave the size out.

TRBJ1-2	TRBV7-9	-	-	CASSMALITYGYTF	TGTGCCAGCAGCATGGCCCTTATCACCTATGGCTACACCTTC
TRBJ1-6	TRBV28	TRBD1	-	CASSLRGQGRSPLHF	TGTGCCAGCAGTTTGCGGGGACAGGGGAGGTCACCCCTCCACTTT
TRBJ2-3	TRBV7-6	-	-	CASSRPAGTDTQYF	TGTGCCAGCAGCCGCCCCGCCGGGACAGATACGCAGTATTTT
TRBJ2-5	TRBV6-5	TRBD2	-	CASSPGAGGQETQYF	TGTGCCAGCAGCCCAGGGGCGGGGGGACAAGAGACCCAGTACTTC
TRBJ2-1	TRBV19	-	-	CASGASLYNEQFF	TGTGCCAGTGGGGCGTCCCTCTACAATGAGCAGTTCTTC
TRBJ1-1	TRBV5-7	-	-	CASSSNPGQGSMNTEAFF	TGTGCCAGCAGCTCCAACCCTGGTCAGGGTAGCATGAACACTGAAGCTTTCTTT
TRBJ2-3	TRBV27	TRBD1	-	CASSLGQFSTDTQYF	TGTGCCAGCAGTTTGGGACAGTTTAGCACAGATACGCAGTATTTT
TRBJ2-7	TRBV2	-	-	CASLGGASAYEQYF	TGTGCCAGCCTCGGCGGGGCCTCGGCCTACGAGCAGTACTTC
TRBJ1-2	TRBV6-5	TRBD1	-	CANGLGQGKSGGYTF	TGTGCCAACGGACTAGGACAGGGAAAATCGGGGGGCTACACCTTC
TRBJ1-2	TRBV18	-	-	CASSLPSNYGYTF	TGTGCCAGCTCACTCCCGTCTAACTATGGCTACACCTTC
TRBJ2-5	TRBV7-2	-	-	CASSLAGMDETQYF	TGTGCCAGCAGCCTGGCCGGGATGGACGAGACCCAGTACTTC
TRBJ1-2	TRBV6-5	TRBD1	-	CASSLGQDHYGYTF	TGTGCCAGCAGCCTCGGACAGGATCACTATGGCTACACCTTC
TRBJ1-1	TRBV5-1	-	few	CASSQVGGTEAFF	TGCGCCAGCAGCCAAGTGGGGGGGACTGAAGCTTTCTTT
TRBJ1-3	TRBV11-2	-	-	CASSQATGPGNTIYF	TGTGCCAGCAGCCAAGCAACAGGGCCGGGAAACACCATATATTTT
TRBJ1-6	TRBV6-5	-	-	CASRRGHTNSPLHF	TGTGCCAGCAGGCGGGGCCATACTAATTCACCCCTCCACTTT